The 30 T cell receptor beta chains presented below share a single source sample, sequenced in a study of cytomegalovirus exposure and HLA in healthy donors. Using immunoSEQ multiplex PCR, the repertoire was profiled, and TCRdb retains in-frame clones only, with some absent. The profile shows 200,000 or so clones, around 84% of them singletons. Sequencing was performed on PBMCs. The receptors stem from a man aged 18 to 29 in good health and CMV-seropositive.

The chain is built from TRBV27 and TRBJ2-1; D gene unclear. The length of the CDR3 is 14 residues. Per the germline V gene, CDR1 is MNHEY and CDR2 is SMNVEV (reference sequence). Deletions cut 2 bases from V and 4 bases from J, with 9 bases between. CDR3 bases: TGTGCCAGCAGTTTAGAACGAGTATACAATGAGCAGTTCTTC. Its translation: CASSLERVYNEQFF.

This clone was detected once. This chain links TRBV5-1 with TRBJ2-5, with 7 bases matching TRBD1. This CDR3 comprises 14 residues. Germline V gives CDR1 SGHRS, CDR2 YFSETQ. The trim removed 4 bases at V and 5 bases at J, leaving 8 bases unmatched. CDR3 nucleotide sequence: TGCGCCAGCAGCCTGACAGGGAGCTCGGAGACCCAGTACTTC. It translates to CASSLTGSSETQYF.

The chain uses TRBV4-2 and TRBJ2-2; D possibly corresponds to TRBD2 (6 bases). The CDR3 totals 18 residues. The germline V gene has CDR1 LGHNA and CDR2 YNFKEQ. V was cut by 4 bases and J by 0 bases, with 18 bases left in between. DNA for the CDR3: TGTGCCAGCAGCCCGGGGGACGAAGAGACCGCGAACACCGGGGAGCTGTTTTTT. It encodes CASSPGDEETANTGELFF.

The V and J genes are TRBV5-4 and TRBJ2-4, with D perhaps matching TRBD2 (5 bases). V was clipped by 4 bases and J by 0 bases, with 11 bases between them. The CDR3 length is 15 residues. The germline V gene encodes CDR1 SGHNT and CDR2 YYREEE (reference sequence). CDR3 DNA sequence: TGTGCCAGCAGCCCGGGGAGTCTAGCCAAAAACATTCAGTACTTC. As protein: CASSPGSLAKNIQYF.

The chain employs TRBV7-3 and TRBJ2-1; D not resolved. CDR3 length: 11 residues. Deletions cut 3 bases from V and 7 bases from J, with 4 bases between. Germline lookup yields CDR1 SGHTA and CDR2 FQGTGA. CDR3 sequence (DNA): TGTGCCAGCAGCTTCAATAATGAGCAGTTCTTC. Its translation is CASSFNNEQFF. Looking up the rest from reference TRBV7-3 and TRBJ2-1 gives the full variable domain: GAGVSQTPSNKVTEKGKYVELRCDPISGHTALYWYRQSLGQGPEFLIYFQGTGAADDSGLPNDRFFAVRPEGSVSTLKIQRTERGDSAVYLCASSFNNEQFFGPGTRLTVL.

This clone was observed a single time. The J gene is TRBJ2-5, the V gene TRBV5-1, with 13 bases identical to TRBD2. CDR1 is SGHRS and CDR2 is YFSETQ in the germline V gene. Germline trimming cut 0 bases from V and 5 bases from J; bases unmatched to any gene: 10. The CDR3 has 18 amino acids. CDR3 bases: TGCGCCAGCAGCTTGGGGGCACCGGGACTAGCGGGACGGGAGACCCAGTACTTC. As protein: CASSLGAPGLAGRETQYF.

V and J are TRBV30 and TRBJ2-3; TRBD2 might be the D (5 bases). With 8 bases removed from V and 5 bases from J, the gap between germline ends came to 20 bases. The length of the CDR3 is 14 residues. In germline, CDR1 is GTSNPN, CDR2 SVGIG (reference sequence). The CDR3 loop reads CAAGPNSWGDTQYF. CDR3 nucleotide sequence: TGTGCCGCGGGCCCGAACTCATGGGGAGATACGCAGTATTTT.

V is TRBV9 and J is TRBJ2-3, with a possible D match to TRBD2 (5 bases). The CDR3 extends over 15 amino acids. CDR1 is SGDLS and CDR2 is YYNGEE in the germline V gene. V shed 4 bases and J shed 2 bases, with 14 bases lying between them. CDR3 sequence (DNA): TGTGCCAGCAGCCCTCAACTAGGTAACACAGATACGCAGTATTTT. It translates to CASSPQLGNTDTQYF. Full variable domain (rest looked up from reference TRBV9 and TRBJ2-3): DSGVTQTPKHLITATGQRVTLRCSPRSGDLSVYWYQQSLDQGLQFLIQYYNGEERAKGNILERFSAQQFPDLHSELNLSSLELGDSALYFCASSPQLGNTDTQYFGPGTRLTVL.

V usage is TRBV7-9 and J usage is TRBJ2-7; 9 nucleotides agree with TRBD1. The junction had 3 bases not matched to a gene; V was cut back by 6 bases and J by 6 bases. The CDR3 is 12 amino acids. CDR1 and CDR2 from the germline V gene are SEHNR and FQNEAQ (reference sequence). CDR3 bases: TGTGCCAGCAGGGGACAGGGACGCGAGCAGTACTTC. It translates to CASRGQGREQYF.

The V call is TRBV4-2, the J call TRBJ2-3; TRBD2 matches at 8 bases. The CDR3 has 13 amino acids. Germline V gives CDR1 LGHNA, CDR2 YNFKEQ. With 5 bases clipped from V and 3 bases from J, the junction kept 1 base outside the gene matches. CDR3 sequence (DNA): TGTGCCAGCAGCATAGCGGGAACAGATACGCAGTATTTT. Protein: CASSIAGTDTQYF.

This clone was counted once. V is TRBV4-3 and J is TRBJ2-7, with 9 bases lining up with TRBD1. Germline assignment: CDR1 LGHNA and CDR2 YSLEER. The ends lost 0 bases at V and 3 bases at J; junction bases unmatched: 12. There are 18 residues in the CDR3. CDR3 loop: CASSQDLTGGDYYYEQYF. The CDR3 DNA reads TGCGCCAGCAGCCAAGATCTTACAGGGGGCGATTACTACTACGAGCAGTACTTC.

The chain couples TRBV6-5 to TRBJ2-7; D call uncertain. Germline V gives CDR1 MNHEY, CDR2 SVGAGI. V lost 0 bases and J lost 1, with 7 bases in between. This CDR3 has 14 residues. The CDR3 loop reads CASSYSASSYEQYF. The CDR3 nucleotides are TGTGCCAGCAGTTACTCCGCCAGTTCCTACGAGCAGTACTTC.

This clone showed up just once. The gene calls are TRBV28 and TRBJ2-1, with D unresolved. Germline assignment: CDR1 MDHEN and CDR2 SYDVKM. Trimming cost V 3 bases and J 0 bases, with 12 bases left between them. The CDR3 runs 16 residues. This chain's CDR3 is CASSFTRHSSYNEQFF. The CDR3 DNA follows: TGTGCCAGCAGTTTCACCCGGCACAGCTCCTACAATGAGCAGTTCTTC.

This rearrangement joins TRBV7-3 to TRBJ2-3; 7 nucleotides match TRBD2. V lost 2 bases to trimming and J lost 2 bases; unmatched junction nucleotides: 1. The CDR3 is 14 residues long. Germline loops: CDR1 SGHTA, CDR2 FQGTGA. Here the CDR3 reads CASSLLADTDTQYF. CDR3 in DNA: TGTGCCAGCAGCTTACTAGCGGACACAGATACGCAGTATTTT.

The chain links TRBV18 to TRBJ2-7, with TRBD2 matching over 10 bases. Germline CDR1 is KGHSH and CDR2 is LQKENI. The CDR3 loop spans 15 amino acids. V lost 3 bases, J lost 7 bases, and 9 bases stayed unmatched. CDR3 in amino acids: CASSPTLAGGEEQYF. The CDR3 DNA reads as TGTGCCAGCTCACCTACTTTAGCGGGAGGAGAGGAGCAGTACTTC.

This rearrangement joins TRBV28 to TRBJ1-5, with 7 bases matching TRBD1. V shed 5 bases, J shed 3 bases, and the junction held 7 bases outside the gene matches. The CDR3 length is 15 residues. From germline, CDR1 is MDHEN and CDR2 SYDVKM. CDR3 sequence reads: CASSPGTASNQPQHF. The CDR3 DNA reads TGTGCCAGCAGTCCTGGGACAGCTTCCAATCAGCCCCAGCATTTT.

V usage is TRBV2 and J usage is TRBJ2-1; possibly TRBD2 for D (5 bases). Trimming removed 11 bases from V and 2 bases from J, with 7 bases in between. Germline assignment: CDR1 SNHLY and CDR2 FYNNEI. This CDR3 has 11 amino acids. CDR3 coding DNA: TGTGCCGAGGGCGCCTACAATGAGCAGTTCTTC. Amino acid sequence: CAEGAYNEQFF.

The chain couples TRBV27 to TRBJ2-2; 16 positions match TRBD2. V lost 4 bases to trimming and J lost 1 base; unmatched junction nucleotides: 3. Germline CDR1 reads MNHEY; CDR2 reads SMNVEV (reference sequence). The CDR3 covers 18 residues. The CDR3 nucleotides read TGTGCCAGCAGTTCGGGACTAGCGGGAGGGAAGAACACCGGGGAGCTGTTTTTT. Translating it yields CASSSGLAGGKNTGELFF.

This chain links TRBV28 with TRBJ1-2; 10 positions agree with TRBD1. V lost 1 base to trimming and J lost 2 bases; unmatched junction nucleotides: 10. This CDR3 comprises 18 residues. Germline-derived CDR1 and CDR2 are MDHEN and SYDVKM. Here the CDR3 DNA reads TGTGCCAGCAGTTTATTACAATTCGTGGACAGGGGGAACTATGGCTACACCTTC. This sequence encodes CASSLLQFVDRGNYGYTF.

The chain carries TRBV7-3 and TRBJ2-7, with TRBD2 identical over 12 bases. This CDR3 is 17 amino acids long. Germline CDR1 reads SGHTA; CDR2 reads FQGTGA. V lost 5 bases, J lost 0 bases, and 8 bases stayed unmatched. CDR3 in DNA: TGTGCCAGCAGCCCAGGACTAGCGGGATTCCTCTCCTACGAGCAGTACTTC. It translates to CASSPGLAGFLSYEQYF.

This chain joins TRBV4-2 and TRBJ2-1; TRBD1 agrees at 9 bases. Germline V CDR1 and CDR2: LGHNA, YNFKEQ. The CDR3 consists of 14 residues. The ends lost 1 base at V and 5 bases at J; junction bases unmatched: 0. The chain's CDR3 is CASSQGDRDNEQFF. The DNA for the CDR3 is TGTGCCAGCAGCCAAGGGGACAGGGACAATGAGCAGTTCTTC.

This chain uses TRBV5-6 with TRBJ1-2; 10 bases line up with TRBD1. The CDR3 spans 16 residues. Germline trimming cut 4 bases from V and 2 bases from J; bases unmatched to any gene: 8. The germline V gene encodes CDR1 SGHDT and CDR2 YYEEEE. The CDR3 DNA sequence: TGTGCCAGCAGCCTCGGACAGGGGGGGAAGAACTATGGCTACACCTTC. Its translation: CASSLGQGGKNYGYTF. The full variable domain, with the rest looked up from reference TRBV5-6 and TRBJ1-2, is DAGVTQSPTHLIKTRGQQVTLRCSPKSGHDTVSWYQQALGQGPQFIFQYYEEEERQRGNFPDRFSGHQFPNYSSELNVNALLLGDSALYLCASSLGQGGKNYGYTFGSGTRLTVV.

This clone has more than one count but fewer than ten. J is TRBJ2-7 and V is TRBV7-2; 12 nucleotides match TRBD2. The CDR3 is made up of 16 amino acids. Germline V gene data show CDR1 as SGHTA and CDR2 as FQGNSA. The junction had 6 bases not matched to a gene; V was cut back by 0 bases and J by 6 bases. The CDR3 coding sequence is TGTGCCAGCAGCTTAGCTCGGACTAGCGGGATAGGCGAGCAGTACTTC. Translation gives CASSLARTSGIGEQYF.

This chain links TRBV5-6 with TRBJ2-2, with TRBD2 identical over 9 bases. Germline V gives CDR1 SGHDT, CDR2 YYEEEE. After removal of 3 bases from V and 6 bases from J, the junction contained 12 bases not matched to a gene. This CDR3 is built from 17 residues. The CDR3: CASSWAGAGGWAGELFF. In DNA, the CDR3 is TGTGCCAGCAGCTGGGCCGGAGCGGGAGGATGGGCCGGGGAGCTGTTTTTT.

This clone was counted only a few times. The CDR3 sequence: CASRPTGRRNQPQHF. DNA of the CDR3: TGTGCCAGCAGACCTACGGGGAGACGCAATCAGCCCCAGCATTTT. The chain combines TRBV5-8 with TRBJ1-5; no reliable D call. Between the trimmed V and J ends, which lost 5 bases and 2 bases, there was a span of 14 bases. CDR3 length: 15 amino acids. Germline loops: CDR1 SGHTS, CDR2 YDEGEE.

The V gene is TRBV9, the J gene TRBJ1-5; TRBD1 matches 7 bases. The CDR3 is made up of 15 amino acids. The junction had 4 bases not matched to a gene; V was cut back by 0 bases and J by 4 bases. CDR1 SGDLS and CDR2 YYNGEE come from the germline V gene. The CDR3 bases are TGTGCCAGCAGCGTAGAGAGGGGGCAGAATCAGCCCCAGCATTTT. This sequence encodes CASSVERGQNQPQHF.

The chain carries TRBV5-1 and TRBJ2-3; 8 nucleotides line up with TRBD2. The germline V gene has CDR1 SGHRS and CDR2 YFSETQ. J lost 6 bases, V lost 7 bases, and 7 bases had no gene match. CDR3 length: 13 amino acids. DNA of the CDR3: TGCGCCAGCTTAGCGGGAATCAACGATACGCAGTATTTT. The encoded protein is CASLAGINDTQYF.

The chain carries TRBV30 and TRBJ2-2; TRBD1 might be the D (6 bases). The germline gives CDR1 GTSNPN, CDR2 SVGIG (reference sequence). There are 13 residues in the CDR3. CDR3 residues: CAQGEPNTGELFF. The CDR3 nucleotides are TGTGCACAGGGAGAGCCGAACACCGGGGAGCTGTTTTTT.

The count of this clone is one. Here the CDR3 DNA reads TGTGCCAGCAGTCCTGACCCCGGCGGAGTCTCGAACACCTTC. Translation gives CASSPDPGGVSNTF. This chain joins TRBV27 and TRBJ1-2; no firm D call. Looked up from germline, CDR1 is MNHEY and CDR2 is SMNVEV (reference sequence). The V end lost 5 bases, the J end lost 12 bases, and 22 bases lay between the germline ends. The CDR3 spans 14 residues.

This chain connects TRBV9 to TRBJ1-2, with D possibly TRBD1 on 5 matching bases. CDR1 is SGDLS and CDR2 is YYNGEE in the germline V gene. With 0 bases removed from V and 3 bases from J, the gap between germline ends came to 6 bases. The CDR3 length is 13 residues. Here the CDR3 reads CASSVGGDYGYTF. The CDR3 nucleotides read TGTGCCAGCAGCGTAGGGGGCGACTATGGCTACACCTTC.